This T cell receptor (beta chain) comes out of a study of OX40 agonist ivuxolimab in advanced cancers. Study observations and caveats: Some nonresponders likewise displayed low normalized T-cell clonal expansion.

This clone was observed a few times. Its target is not known. The method was immunoSEQ multiplex PCR; TCRdb's version includes in-frame clones alone and lacks a portion of them. The profile shows some 61,000 clones, around 73% of them singletons. The germline V gene encodes CDR1 LNHDA and CDR2 SQIVND (reference sequence). The trim removed 4 bases at V and 1 base at J, leaving 9 bases unmatched. The CDR3 is 16 amino acids. The sequence derives from an adult with an advanced solid tumor such as melanoma, head and neck, liver or kidney cancer. The input for sequencing was CD4+ or CD8+ T cells sorted from blood, taken in a trial of the OX40 agonist ivuxolimab. This chain uses TRBV19 with TRBJ1-2; 7 positions match TRBD1. CDR3 region: CASSTLQGQGNYGYTF. As DNA, the CDR3 is TGTGCCAGTAGTACGCTACAGGGGCAGGGTAACTATGGCTACACCTTC. The full variable domain, its missing parts supplied by reference TRBV19 and TRBJ1-2, is DGGITQSPKYLFRKEGQNVTLSCEQNLNHDAMYWYRQDPGQGLRLIYYSQIVNDFQKGDIAEGYSVSREKKESFPLTVTSAQKNPTAFYLCASSTLQGQGNYGYTFGSGTRLTVV.